These 28 T cell receptor beta chains came from one sample sequenced in a study of control samples from healthy donors and cancer patients. Clones were sequenced by immunoSEQ multiplex PCR, and TCRdb holds only the in-frame ones, with some missing. In the table there are about 84,000 clones, 65% to 90% of which are singletons. Sequenced sample: PBMCs. The origin of the receptors is a man in his 60s with head and neck cancer.

This clone has ten or more counts. The CDR3 here is CASSQQGTGSYGYTF. The CDR3 DNA reads as TGTGCCAGCAGCCAACAGGGGACCGGGTCCTATGGCTACACCTTC. This chain joins TRBV11-2 and TRBJ1-2, with 7 bases that match TRBD1. The J segment lost 4 bases and the V segment lost 5 bases, leaving 10 bases of the junction unmatched. The CDR3 totals 15 residues. Germline lookup yields CDR1 SGHAT and CDR2 FQNNGV.

This chain joins TRBV15 and TRBJ1-5; TRBD1 aligns across 8 bases. The V gene's germline CDR1 is LNHNV and CDR2 YYDKDF (reference sequence). The CDR3 extends over 15 amino acids. With 5 bases clipped from V and 2 bases from J, the junction kept 5 bases outside the gene matches. In nucleotides, the CDR3 is TGTGCCACCAGCTCAGACAGGGGAGGCAATCAGCCCCAGCATTTT. Translation gives CATSSDRGGNQPQHF. Based on the CDR3 plus reference TRBV15 and TRBJ1-5, the full variable domain is DAMVIQNPRYQVTQFGKPVTLSCSQTLNHNVMYWYQQKSSQAPKLLFHYYDKDFNNEADTPDNFQSRRPNTSFCFLDIRSPGLGDTAMYLCATSSDRGGNQPQHFGDGTRLSIL.

The chain is built from TRBV19 and TRBJ1-5; TRBD1 is a possible D gene (5 bases). The CDR3 totals 15 residues. Germline V gene lookup returns CDR1 LNHDA and CDR2 SQIVND (reference sequence). Trimming removed 7 bases at V and 1 base at J, with 14 bases between. DNA of the CDR3: TGTGCCAGTACCTCAATCCAGGGAAGCAATCAGCCCCAGCATTTT. Its translation: CASTSIQGSNQPQHF.

The gene calls are TRBV11-3 and TRBJ2-7, with D possibly TRBD2 on 6 matching bases. Trimming stripped 4 bases from V and 7 bases from J, with 14 bases between. Germline-derived CDR1 and CDR2 are SGHNT and YENEEA. This CDR3 contains 13 residues. The CDR3 nucleotides are TGTGCCAGCAGCTCTCTCCCGGCGGGGGAGCAGTACTTC. Residues: CASSSLPAGEQYF.

About this clone: One end of the junction does not line up with germline, which may come from a read error. Other nucleotide sequences in the sample specify the same CDR3. The V gene is TRBV5-1, the J gene TRBJ2-7; 11 nucleotides line up with TRBD2. CDR1 is SGHRS and CDR2 is YFSETQ in the germline V gene. The CDR3 is 19 residues long. CDR3 sequence (DNA): TGCGCCAGCAGCCCTCGGGGGGCGATAAGACTAGCGGGGAACTACGAGCAATACTTC. Protein: CASSPRGAIRLAGNYEQYF.

The rearrangement joins TRBV3-1 (or the pseudogene TRBV3-2) to TRBJ1-2; 8 bases map to TRBD1. The V segment lost 3 bases and the J segment 6 bases; nucleotides outside the gene matches: 12. There are 16 residues in the CDR3. Germline V gene sequence: CDR1 LGHDT, CDR2 YNNKEL (reference sequence). CDR3 loop: CASSQQFQGASDGYTF. Here the CDR3 DNA reads TGTGCCAGCAGCCAGCAGTTCCAGGGGGCGTCCGATGGCTACACCTTC.

The J gene is TRBJ2-7, the V gene TRBV19, with 9 bases aligning to TRBD1. Trimming cost V 3 bases and J 0 bases; bases outside gene matches: 12. The CDR3 runs 18 residues. The V gene's germline CDR1 is LNHDA and CDR2 SQIVND (reference sequence). Written as DNA, the CDR3 is TGTGCCAGTAGTATGGGGACAGGGAGAGCGATTAGCTCCTACGAGCAGTACTTC. Amino acid sequence: CASSMGTGRAISSYEQYF.

This clone was seen once. V and J are TRBV27 and TRBJ1-6, with D perhaps TRBD1 (5 bases). The germline gives CDR1 MNHEY, CDR2 SMNVEV (reference sequence). V lost 3 bases to trimming and J lost 7 bases, with 13 bases between them. The CDR3 has 15 residues. The CDR3 loop reads CASSFPLGQNSPLHF. Written as DNA, the CDR3 is TGTGCCAGCAGTTTTCCCCTGGGGCAGAATTCACCCCTCCACTTT.

This chain uses TRBV19 with TRBJ1-1; 7 bases are shared with TRBD1. The V gene's germline CDR1 is LNHDA and CDR2 SQIVND (reference sequence). The length of the CDR3 is 14 residues. The V segment lost 2 bases and the J segment 5 bases; nucleotides outside the gene matches: 5. The CDR3 region has the DNA TGTGCCAGTAGTATAACCTCAGGGGGAACTGAAGCTTTCTTT. Protein sequence: CASSITSGGTEAFF.

The V gene is TRBV6-5, the J gene TRBJ2-7; perhaps TRBD1 as D (6 bases). The CDR3 has 14 amino acids. V gave up 7 bases and J gave up 1 base, with 14 bases separating them. CDR1 is MNHEY and CDR2 is SVGAGI in the germline V gene. CDR3 DNA: TGTGCCAGCAAGAGGGGGACGAATTCCTACGAGCAGTACTTC. This gives the protein CASKRGTNSYEQYF.

The chain joins TRBV10-2 to TRBJ1-2; D gene unclear. Trimming stripped 7 bases from V and 5 bases from J, with 17 bases between. From germline, CDR1 is WSHSY and CDR2 SAAADI. The CDR3 runs 14 residues. This CDR3 reads CASTSAQTPYGYTF. The CDR3, as DNA: TGCGCCAGCACGTCGGCTCAAACACCTTATGGCTACACCTTC.

A single count supports this clone. This chain connects TRBV29-1 to TRBJ2-1; 8 bases are a match to TRBD1. The V gene's germline CDR1 is SQVTM and CDR2 ANQGSEA. This CDR3 spans 16 amino acids. V dropped 4 bases and J dropped 2; count of bases not matched to a gene: 10. The DNA of the CDR3 is TGCAGCGTTGCGGGTCGGGCAGGGGGCCCCTACAATGAGCAGTTCTTC. Its protein product is CSVAGRAGGPYNEQFF.

The chain uses TRBV5-8 and TRBJ2-7; 7 bases map to TRBD1. The CDR3 is made up of 15 amino acids. Germline CDR1 SGHTS, CDR2 YDEGEE. V was clipped by 0 bases and J by 4 bases; unmatched bases: 7. CDR3 loop: CASSLGTGASYEQYF. For the CDR3, the DNA is TGTGCCAGCAGCTTGGGGACAGGTGCTAGTTACGAGCAGTACTTC. Looking up the rest from reference TRBV5-8 and TRBJ2-7 gives the full variable domain: EAGVTQSPTHLIKTRGQQATLRCSPISGHTSVYWYQQALGLGLQFLLWYDEGEERNRGNFPPRFSGRQFPNYSSELNVNALELEDSALYLCASSLGTGASYEQYFGPGTRLTVT.

The chain employs TRBV13 and TRBJ2-5; D possibly corresponds to TRBD2 (6 bases). This CDR3 has 12 amino acids. Per the germline V gene, CDR1 is PRHDT and CDR2 is FYEKMQ (reference sequence). The V and J ends lost 7 bases and 7 bases respectively, with 13 bases between them. The CDR3 nucleotides are TGTGCCAGCACCATCCTGGGAGGGACCCAGTACTTC. Its protein product is CASTILGGTQYF.

The chain links TRBV20-1 to TRBJ2-2, with TRBD2 matching over 10 bases. The V segment lost 3 bases and the J segment 4 bases; nucleotides outside the gene matches: 5. The CDR3 runs to 15 residues. Looked up from germline, CDR1 is DFQATT and CDR2 is SNEGSKA (reference sequence). CDR3 amino acids: CSASAASGSTGELFF. CDR3 bases: TGCAGTGCTAGTGCGGCTAGCGGGAGCACCGGGGAGCTGTTTTTT.

The rearrangement links TRBV2 to TRBJ2-5, with D possibly matching TRBD2 (5 bases). The length of the CDR3 is 12 residues. V shed 8 bases and J shed 4 bases, with 11 bases lying between them. CDR1 is SNHLY, CDR2 FYNNEI, per germline. Here the CDR3 DNA reads TGTGCCAGCGTGAGGGTAGGAGAGACCCAGTACTTC. This sequence encodes CASVRVGETQYF.

The chain recombines TRBV10-3 with TRBJ1-2; tentative D call: TRBD1 (6 bases). The germline V and J ends were trimmed by 2 bases and 4 bases, with 11 bases remaining between them. Germline V gene sequence: CDR1 ENHRY, CDR2 SYGVKD. The CDR3 covers 14 residues. The DNA of the CDR3 is TGTGCCATCAGTGAGCCGGGGACAAGCTATGGCTACACCTTC. This encodes CAISEPGTSYGYTF.

This clone occurred once. CDR3 bases: TGTGCCAGCAGTCAGGGAACAGATACGCAGTATTTT. This codes for CASSQGTDTQYF. The chain has TRBV12-3 or TRBV12-4 and TRBJ2-3, with a weak D call TRBD1 (5 bases). V lost 5 bases, J lost 3 bases, and 6 bases lay in between. CDR3 length: 12 amino acids.

The V call is TRBV5-4, the J call TRBJ2-1, with 10 bases fitting TRBD2. J was trimmed by 3 bases and V by 4 bases; bases with no gene match: 4. CDR1 is SGHNT and CDR2 is YYREEE in the germline V gene (reference sequence). The CDR3 sequence is 15 residues long. The CDR3 DNA reads as TGTGCCAGCAGCCCCGGACTAGCGGTCTACAATGAGCAGTTCTTC. It codes for CASSPGLAVYNEQFF.

The V gene is TRBV5-6, the J gene TRBJ2-5; D may be TRBD1 or TRBD2 (5 bases each). V was shortened by 3 bases and J by 5 bases, with 14 bases between the two germline ends. The CDR3 spans 14 residues. The germline gives CDR1 SGHDT, CDR2 YYEEEE. The DNA of the CDR3 is TGTGCCAGCAGCTACAAAAAGTGGGGGGAGACCCAGTACTTC. This codes for CASSYKKWGETQYF.

This clone is a singleton in its sample. This CDR3 reads CASSFWAPGTGELFF. The CDR3 bases are TGTGCCAGCAGTTTCTGGGCTCCGGGCACCGGGGAGCTGTTTTTT. This sequence joins TRBV28 and TRBJ2-2; D unclear. This CDR3 comprises 15 residues. Per germline, CDR1 MDHEN and CDR2 SYDVKM. Between the trimmed V and J ends, which lost 3 bases and 4 bases, there was a span of 12 bases.

Ten or more counts support this clone. V usage is TRBV4-1 and J usage is TRBJ2-7; D is unresolved. The CDR3 totals 16 residues. Germline V CDR1 and CDR2: MGHRA, YSYEKL. V was shortened by 0 bases and J by 0 bases, with 12 bases between the two germline ends. The CDR3 sequence: CASSQDIPVGSYEQYF. In DNA form, the CDR3 reads TGCGCCAGCAGCCAAGATATCCCAGTGGGCTCCTACGAGCAGTACTTC.

The V and J genes are TRBV9 and TRBJ1-3, with 7 bases lining up with TRBD1. Germline CDR1 and CDR2: SGDLS and YYNGEE. The CDR3 has 18 amino acids. V lost 0 bases and J lost 4; bases outside the gene matches: 13. CDR3 sequence (DNA): TGTGCCAGCAGCGTAGATAGCCCCTCGGGACAGTTCGGAAACACCATATATTTT. Protein product: CASSVDSPSGQFGNTIYF. Looking up the rest from reference TRBV9 and TRBJ1-3 gives the full variable domain: DSGVTQTPKHLITATGQRVTLRCSPRSGDLSVYWYQQSLDQGLQFLIQYYNGEERAKGNILERFSAQQFPDLHSELNLSSLELGDSALYFCASSVDSPSGQFGNTIYFGEGSWLTVV.

J is TRBJ2-1 and V is TRBV5-1; D may be TRBD2 (5 bases). Germline V CDR1 and CDR2: SGHRS, YFSETQ. Between the trimmed V and J ends, which lost 6 bases and 6 bases, there was a span of 19 bases. The CDR3 has 15 amino acids. Here the CDR3 DNA reads TGCGCCAGCAATCAAGACGGGGTTGGGGTCAATGAGCAGTTCTTC. It yields the protein CASNQDGVGVNEQFF. Combining the CDR3 with reference TRBV5-1 and TRBJ2-1 gives the whole variable domain KAGVTQTPRYLIKTRGQQVTLSCSPISGHRSVSWYQQTPGQGLQFLFEYFSETQRNKGNFPGRFSGRQFSNSRSEMNVSTLELGDSALYLCASNQDGVGVNEQFFGPGTRLTVL.

This clone was seen only a few times. The rearrangement joins TRBV7-9 to TRBJ2-2; 7 bases are shared with TRBD2. The V segment lost 5 bases and the J segment 4 bases; nucleotides outside the gene matches: 10. Germline V gives CDR1 SEHNR, CDR2 FQNEAQ (reference sequence). This CDR3 region has 16 residues. CDR3 region: CASSPYGSGFTGELFF. The CDR3 DNA sequence: TGTGCCAGCAGCCCTTATGGTAGCGGGTTCACCGGGGAGCTGTTTTTT.

The V call is TRBV19, the J call TRBJ1-1, with 7 bases that match TRBD1. The CDR3 is 14 residues long. The germline gives CDR1 LNHDA, CDR2 SQIVND (reference sequence). Losses at the gene ends were 4 bases for V and 6 bases for J; bases not matched to a gene: 8. The CDR3 DNA reads TGTGCCAGTAGTACCCAGGGGGGTTCGGCTGAAGCTTTCTTT. It translates to CASSTQGGSAEAFF. Full variable domain (outside the CDR3, taken from reference TRBV19 and TRBJ1-1): DGGITQSPKYLFRKEGQNVTLSCEQNLNHDAMYWYRQDPGQGLRLIYYSQIVNDFQKGDIAEGYSVSREKKESFPLTVTSAQKNPTAFYLCASSTQGGSAEAFFGQGTRLTVV.

This clone was observed a few times. The chain is built from TRBV5-4 and TRBJ2-2; D is ambiguous. This CDR3 has 13 residues. CDR1 and CDR2 (germline): SGHNT, YYREEE (reference sequence). Between the trimmed V and J ends, which lost 4 bases and 1 base, there was a span of 5 bases. The CDR3 spells CASSAQNTGELFF. CDR3 sequence (DNA): TGTGCCAGCAGCGCCCAGAACACCGGGGAGCTGTTTTTT.

The J gene is TRBJ2-3, the V gene TRBV24-1, with no clear D. This CDR3 has 11 amino acids. Germline CDR1 KGHDR, CDR2 SFDVKD. V lost 7 bases and J lost 5, with 6 bases in between. Here the CDR3 reads CATRERDTQYF. The CDR3 coding sequence is TGTGCCACCAGGGAGAGAGATACGCAGTATTTT.